These 24 T cell receptor beta chains came from one sample sequenced in a study of cytomegalovirus exposure and HLA in healthy donors. PCR amplification relied on 60 Vbeta primers (plus 13 Jbeta primers). Repertoires were generated with immunoSEQ multiplex PCR, while TCRdb's copy carries only in-frame clones and drops some. The sample consists of hundreds of thousands of clones, roughly two thirds of them appearing once. Sequencing used PBMCs. Receptor source: a female donor in good health and CMV-seronegative.

The V and J genes are TRBV7-2 and TRBJ2-5; TRBD2 matches 7 bases. With the DNA end fitting TRBJ2-7 better, the J assignment may be wrong. Germline-derived CDR1 and CDR2 are SGHTA and FQGNSA. The CDR3 is 14 residues long. For the CDR3, the DNA is TGTGCCAGCAGCTTAGTTCTAGCGGACTACGAGCAGTACTTC. It specifies CASSLVLADYEQYF.

V and J are TRBV19 and TRBJ2-1, with a tentative D call TRBD2 (5 bases). Germline V gives CDR1 LNHDA, CDR2 SQIVND (reference sequence). The V end lost 3 bases, the J end lost 3 bases, and 12 bases lay between the germline ends. CDR3 length: 15 amino acids. The CDR3 DNA reads TGTGCCAGTAGTATGGACCTAGCAGACTACAATGAGCAGTTCTTC. This codes for CASSMDLADYNEQFF.

This chain joins TRBV11-2 and TRBJ2-7; D is possibly TRBD1 (6 bases). Between the trimmed V and J ends, which lost 3 bases and 0 bases, there was a span of 18 bases. The germline gives CDR1 SGHAT, CDR2 FQNNGV. This CDR3 is 17 amino acids long. The CDR3 sequence: CASSLALTGSGSYEQYF. DNA for the CDR3: TGTGCCAGCAGCTTGGCGCTCACAGGGTCCGGCTCCTACGAGCAGTACTTC. Filled out from reference TRBV11-2 and TRBJ2-7, the complete variable domain reads EAGVAQSPRYKIIEKRQSVAFWCNPISGHATLYWYQQILGQGPKLLIQFQNNGVVDDSQLPKDRFSAERLKGVDSTLKIQPAKLEDSAVYLCASSLALTGSGSYEQYFGPGTRLTVT.

CDR3 residues: CASPPVAGAEAFF. CDR3 bases: TGTGCCAGCCCTCCGGTGGCAGGCGCTGAAGCTTTCTTT. The chain couples TRBV7-2 to TRBJ1-1; D not resolved. Looked up from germline, CDR1 is SGHTA and CDR2 is FQGNSA. V was clipped by 8 bases and J by 6 bases, with 16 bases between them. The CDR3 runs to 13 residues.

This clone was found once. The chain carries TRBV7-9 and TRBJ2-7; D might be TRBD1 (6 bases). The CDR3 covers 12 residues. Per the germline V gene, CDR1 is SEHNR and CDR2 is FQNEAQ (reference sequence). V lost 5 bases, J lost 10 bases, and 15 bases lay in between. This chain's CDR3 is CASSTNRDTQYF. In DNA, the CDR3 is TGTGCCAGCAGCACCAACCGGGACACCCAGTACTTC. Together with reference TRBV7-9 and TRBJ2-7, the CDR3 gives the full variable domain: DTGVSQNPRHKITKRGQNVTFRCDPISEHNRLYWYRQTLGQGPEFLTYFQNEAQLEKSRLLSDRFSAERPKGSFSTLEIQRTEQGDSAMYLCASSTNRDTQYFGPGTRLTVT.

Only a few counts were recorded for this clone. The chain recombines TRBV28 with TRBJ1-2, with 8 bases aligning to TRBD1. CDR1 is MDHEN, CDR2 SYDVKM, per germline. J gave up 5 bases and V 4 bases, and 9 bases lay outside the gene matches. This CDR3 region has 15 residues. In nucleotides, the CDR3 is TGTGCCAGCAGTTCCCCCTCAGGGGGCCATTATGGCTACACCTTC. It encodes CASSSPSGGHYGYTF.

The chain carries TRBV29-1 and TRBJ2-7; TRBD2 matches at 7 bases. The germline V gene has CDR1 SQVTM and CDR2 ANQGSEA. The ends lost 6 bases at V and 4 bases at J; junction bases unmatched: 9. CDR3 length equals 13 residues. The CDR3 here is CSVGPSGTYEQYF. CDR3 in DNA: TGCAGCGTGGGCCCTAGCGGAACATACGAGCAGTACTTC.

This clone was detected only once. V is TRBV5-1 and J is TRBJ2-5, with 9 bases lining up with TRBD2. The DNA end lines up better with TRBJ2-7; the J call may be wrong. The CDR3 extends over 15 amino acids. Germline V gives CDR1 SGHRS, CDR2 YFSETQ. CDR3 DNA: TGCGCCAGCAGCTTAGGACTAGCGTCGTCCTACGAGCAGTACTTC. Its translation is CASSLGLASSYEQYF.

The CDR3 nucleotides read TGTGCCAGCAGAGATAGTACGGGGGGCTATGGCTACACCTTC. Its translation: CASRDSTGGYGYTF. The genes are TRBV2 and TRBJ1-2; the D gene is possibly TRBD1 (5 bases). V was cut by 6 bases and J by 4 bases, with 15 bases left in between. CDR3 length: 14 residues. Germline CDR1 reads SNHLY; CDR2 reads FYNNEI.

As for this clone: This may arise from a read error, as a much more abundant clone is one base away. V usage is TRBV5-4 and J usage is TRBJ2-7; D is possibly TRBD1 (5 bases). The CDR3 sequence is 12 residues long. Looked up from germline, CDR1 is SGHNT and CDR2 is YYREEE (reference sequence). V dropped 0 bases and J dropped 4 bases, with 5 bases sitting between them. CDR3 in DNA: TGTGCCAGCAGCTTGGAGGGGTACGAGCAGTACTTC. It encodes CASSLEGYEQYF.

In this sample, this clone turned up once. J is TRBJ2-1 and V is TRBV7-9; the match to TRBD2 covers 14 bases. CDR1 is SEHNR and CDR2 is FQNEAQ in the germline V gene (reference sequence). With 5 bases clipped from V and 10 bases from J, the junction kept 10 bases outside the gene matches. The CDR3 totals 16 residues. The CDR3 region is CASSPEGLAGAGEQFF. The CDR3, as DNA: TGTGCCAGCAGCCCGGAGGGACTAGCGGGAGCCGGCGAGCAGTTCTTC.

V usage is TRBV5-1 and J usage is TRBJ1-4; 7 nucleotides align to TRBD1. The CDR3 consists of 14 residues. V trimming: 3 bases; J trimming: 6 bases; junction bases outside the gene matches: 5. The germline CDR1 and CDR2 sequences are SGHRS and YFSETQ. CDR3 protein: CASSWTGRDEKLFF. CDR3 nucleotide sequence: TGCGCCAGCAGCTGGACAGGCCGGGATGAAAAACTGTTTTTT. The full variable domain, rest sourced from reference TRBV5-1 and TRBJ1-4, is KAGVTQTPRYLIKTRGQQVTLSCSPISGHRSVSWYQQTPGQGLQFLFEYFSETQRNKGNFPGRFSGRQFSNSRSEMNVSTLELGDSALYLCASSWTGRDEKLFFGSGTQLSVL.

The chain uses TRBV6-1 and TRBJ2-7; 9 bases match TRBD1. This CDR3 is 13 amino acids long. With 6 bases clipped from V and 3 bases from J, the junction kept 3 bases outside the gene matches. CDR1 is MNHNS, CDR2 SASEGT, per germline. The CDR3 DNA follows: TGTGCCAGCAGGCACAGGGGGCTCTACGAGCAGTACTTC. Translating it yields CASRHRGLYEQYF.

V and J are TRBV19 and TRBJ1-3; D uncertain. Germline V CDR1 and CDR2: LNHDA, SQIVND (reference sequence). Trimming cost V 11 bases and J 0 bases, with 14 bases left between them. This CDR3 has 14 residues. The CDR3 region is CASETGSSGNTIYF. The CDR3 region has the DNA TGTGCCTCCGAGACCGGGAGCTCTGGAAACACCATATATTTT. The variable domain in full, with the rest retrieved from reference TRBV19 and TRBJ1-3, is DGGITQSPKYLFRKEGQNVTLSCEQNLNHDAMYWYRQDPGQGLRLIYYSQIVNDFQKGDIAEGYSVSREKKESFPLTVTSAQKNPTAFYLCASETGSSGNTIYFGEGSWLTVV.

With regard to this clone: One end of the junction varies from germline; a read error may be responsible. The rearrangement links TRBV7-9 to TRBJ1-3; 7 positions agree with TRBD1. The CDR3 extends over 19 amino acids. Germline values: CDR1 SEHNR, CDR2 FQNEAQ (reference sequence). Here the CDR3 reads CVSSLSTTGAGTSGNTIYF. The CDR3 DNA sequence: TGTGTCAGCAGCTTAAGCACCACAGGGGCTGGGACCTCTGGAAACACCATATATTTT.

The table lists this clone with a few counts. The genes are TRBV28 and TRBJ2-7, with TRBD2 identical over 12 bases. CDR3 length equals 17 residues. The germline CDR1 and CDR2 sequences are MDHEN and SYDVKM. J lost 1 base, V lost 2 bases, and 6 bases had no gene match. CDR3 DNA: TGTGCCAGCAGTTTACCTAGCGGGAGGGTCGGGTCCTACGAGCAGTACTTC. It is translated as CASSLPSGRVGSYEQYF.

This chain uses TRBV20-1 with TRBJ1-2; D unresolved. The CDR3 is made up of 11 amino acids. Per the germline V gene, CDR1 is DFQATT and CDR2 is SNEGSKA (reference sequence). V was shortened by 6 bases and J by 8 bases, with 13 bases between the two germline ends. This CDR3 reads CSALTVGGYTF. CDR3 nucleotides: TGCAGTGCCCTTACTGTGGGCGGCTACACCTTC.

This chain uses TRBV6-5 with TRBJ2-1, with TRBD2 matching over 9 bases. Germline trimming cut 7 bases from V and 5 bases from J; bases unmatched to any gene: 9. This CDR3 has 15 amino acids. From germline, CDR1 is MNHEY and CDR2 SVGAGI. The CDR3 sequence is CASTPIAGVHNEQFF. CDR3 DNA sequence: TGTGCCAGCACCCCGATAGCGGGAGTCCACAATGAGCAGTTCTTC.

This sequence joins TRBV7-9 and TRBJ2-3, with D unresolved. CDR3 size: 15 residues. Germline V gene data show CDR1 as SEHNR and CDR2 as FQNEAQ (reference sequence). Trimming removed 0 bases from V and 6 bases from J, with 13 bases in between. The DNA for the CDR3 is TGTGCCAGCAGCTTAGCAGAGATGCAGGCGGATACGCAGTATTTT. It is translated as CASSLAEMQADTQYF.

This chain joins TRBV5-8 and TRBJ2-1; D gene uncertain. Deletions cut 6 bases from V and 1 base from J, with 17 bases between. The CDR3 is 16 amino acids. Germline V lookup: CDR1 SGHTS, CDR2 YDEGEE. The CDR3 DNA sequence: TGTGCCAGCATCATGTTGGGCTTAGAGTCCTACAATGAGCAGTTCTTC. Its protein is CASIMLGLESYNEQFF.

The rearrangement joins TRBV25-1 to TRBJ2-7, with 9 nucleotides matching TRBD1. J gave up 1 base and V 8 bases, and 9 bases lay outside the gene matches. Germline V gene lookup returns CDR1 MGHDK and CDR2 SYGVNS. The CDR3 has 15 residues. The CDR3 protein is CASSTAGTGSYEQYF. CDR3 in DNA: TGTGCCAGCTCTACAGCCGGGACAGGGTCCTACGAGCAGTACTTC.

This sequence joins TRBV5-6 and TRBJ2-1; perhaps TRBD1 as D (5 bases). This CDR3 is 16 amino acids long. Germline V gene sequence: CDR1 SGHDT, CDR2 YYEEEE. The germline V and J ends were trimmed by 4 bases and 2 bases, with 16 bases remaining between them. This CDR3 is CASSPSDTRAYNEQFF. The CDR3 bases are TGTGCCAGCAGCCCGTCGGACACCCGGGCCTACAATGAGCAGTTCTTC.

The chain employs TRBV28 and TRBJ2-3, with TRBD2 identical over 10 bases. Trimming cost V 5 bases and J 0 bases; bases outside gene matches: 5. Per germline, CDR1 MDHEN and CDR2 SYDVKM. The length of the CDR3 is 16 residues. CDR3 coding DNA: TGTGCCAGCAGTCCGCGGACTAGCGGAAGCACAGATACGCAGTATTTT. Protein: CASSPRTSGSTDTQYF.

This clone was detected a few times. V is TRBV5-1 and J is TRBJ2-1; D is undetermined. The V and J ends lost 4 bases and 8 bases respectively, with 16 bases between them. The CDR3 totals 14 residues. The germline V gene has CDR1 SGHRS and CDR2 YFSETQ. The CDR3 coding sequence is TGCGCCAGCAGCCTGGGGTCTTCGGTCGATGAGCAGTTCTTC. As protein: CASSLGSSVDEQFF.